A single sample is the source of the 2 T cell receptor beta chains below, sequenced in a study of PD-L1 blockade in urothelial cancer. Time point specified: pretreatment peripheral blood. This table comes from immunoSEQ multiplex PCR, and its TCRdb copy is limited to in-frame clones, with some not included. The sample consists of more than 35,000 clones, approximately 80% of them appearing once. This sample comprised PBMCs, obtained around atezolizumab (anti-PD-L1) treatment. These receptors were collected from an elderly man with urothelial cancer.

This clone was detected only once. The rearrangement uses TRBV7-9 and TRBJ2-7; D is ambiguous. This CDR3 is built from 12 residues. Germline CDR1 is SEHNR and CDR2 is FQNEAQ (reference sequence). Trimming cost V 5 bases and J 2 bases, with 7 bases left between them. CDR3 bases: TGTGCCAGCAGCCCCCGTCCCTACGAGCAGTACTTC. It specifies CASSPRPYEQYF.

The chain is built from TRBV28 and TRBJ1-5; TRBD1 matches at 7 bases. This CDR3 spans 17 amino acids. The J segment lost 6 bases and the V segment lost 2 bases, leaving 13 bases of the junction unmatched. Germline V gene lookup returns CDR1 MDHEN and CDR2 SYDVKM. The CDR3 is CASSLPPSRGPGQPQHF. CDR3 nucleotides: TGTGCCAGCAGTTTACCCCCTAGTAGGGGGCCGGGTCAGCCCCAGCATTTT. Using reference TRBV28 and TRBJ1-5 for the parts outside the CDR3, the full variable domain is DVKVTQSSRYLVKRTGEKVFLECVQDMDHENMFWYRQDPGLGLRLIYFSYDVKMKEKGDIPEGYSVSREKKERFSLILESASTNQTSMYLCASSLPPSRGPGQPQHFGDGTRLSIL.